A selection of T cell receptor beta chains follows, all from one sample in a study of cytomegalovirus exposure and HLA in healthy donors. Some clones are missing from TCRdb's copy, which holds only in-frame ones; the method was immunoSEQ multiplex PCR. Of 110,000 or so clones detected, around nine tenths appear once; the ten largest clones hold less than 2.5%. Sequencing used PBMCs. The receptor set was obtained from a woman aged 18 to 35 in good health and CMV-seronegative. Both conserved end residues are part of each CDR3. Each record gives: V gene, D gene, clone size, J gene, CDR3 DNA, CDR3 protein. D genes are given only for firm matches. Only some rows state a clone size, as once, few, many or a class for expanded clones.

TRBV30	-	-	TRBJ2-2	TGTGCCTGGAGTGCGGAGGGGCTGGACACCGGGGAGCTGTTTTTT	CAWSAEGLDTGELFF
TRBV28	TRBD1	-	TRBJ1-1	TGTGCCAGCAGTCGCACTTCTCAGGGGGCTGGTAAAGCTTTCTTT	CASSRTSQGAGKAFF
TRBV27	-	-	TRBJ2-3	TGTGCCAGCAGTTCTTATCGGTTAGGACTCCTACTAGCTACAGATACGCAGTATTTT	CASSSYRLGLLLATDTQYF
TRBV28	TRBD2	-	TRBJ2-3	TGTGCCAGCAGTTTAGGCGGGAGAAGCACAGATACGCAGTATTTT	CASSLGGRSTDTQYF
TRBV28	TRBD1	-	TRBJ1-3	TGTGCCAGCAGTCGGGGGACAGAATACTCTGGAAACACCATATATTTT	CASSRGTEYSGNTIYF
TRBV7-2	-	-	TRBJ2-7	TGTGCCAGCAGCACCAGGGATACCTACGAGCAGTACTTC	CASSTRDTYEQYF
TRBV27	-	-	TRBJ2-7	TGTGCCAGCAGCCCAAGTAATGGGACCACCGGGACTCCGACTACTGACGAGCAGTACTTC	CASSPSNGTTGTPTTDEQYF
TRBV30	TRBD2	-	TRBJ2-2	TGTGCCTGGAGTACTAGCGGGGCCGGGGAGCTGTTTTTT	CAWSTSGAGELFF
TRBV11-3	TRBD2	-	TRBJ2-7	TGTGCCAGCAGCCCCTCTAGCGGGAACTACGAGCAGTACTTC	CASSPSSGNYEQYF
TRBV6-6	-	-	TRBJ1-1	TGTGCCAGCACCCTAGGGGGATGGAACACTGAAGCTTTCTTT	CASTLGGWNTEAFF
TRBV19	TRBD1	-	TRBJ1-1	TGTGCCAGTCTAAAGTTGGGCGGGACAGGCGAGATGAACACTGAAGCTTTCTTT	CASLKLGGTGEMNTEAFF
TRBV4-3	TRBD2	-	TRBJ2-3	TGCGCCAGCAGCCAGGGGGGAACTAGCGGACGGGGCGTGGCAGATACGCAGTATTTT	CASSQGGTSGRGVADTQYF
TRBV2	-	-	TRBJ1-1	TGTGCCAGCAGTGAACTGGGGCGGGGGGAAGCTTTCTTT	CASSELGRGEAFF
TRBV6-6	-	-	TRBJ1-5	TGTGCCAGCAACCCCGACAGCCCTAATCAGCCCCAGCATTTT	CASNPDSPNQPQHF
TRBV6-5	-	-	TRBJ2-7	TGTGCCAGCAGTTACGCCCCTAGCGAGACCTCCTACGAGCAGTACTTC	CASSYAPSETSYEQYF
TRBV28	-	-	TRBJ2-7	TGTGCCAGCGCCTTGGGGGGAGGAGGCTCCTACGAGCAGTACTTC	CASALGGGGSYEQYF
TRBV28	TRBD1	-	TRBJ2-7	TGTGCCAGCATCCGGGGACAGGGGACCTCCTACGAGCAGTACTTC	CASIRGQGTSYEQYF
TRBV10-2	TRBD2	-	TRBJ2-1	TGCGCCAGCAGGCTAGCGGGAGGGAACAATGAGCAGTTCTTC	CASRLAGGNNEQFF
TRBV5-1	TRBD2	-	TRBJ2-1	TGCGCCAGCAGCCCGCTAGCGGGAGGGCAGCAGTTCTTC	CASSPLAGGQQFF
TRBV5-4	TRBD1	-	TRBJ2-2	TGTGCCAGCAGCTTGGCAGGGGGCACCGGGGAGCTGTTTTTT	CASSLAGGTGELFF
TRBV27	TRBD1	-	TRBJ2-2	TGTGCCAGCAGAGCGACAGGGGGCCCTATTAACACCGGGGAGCTGTTTTTT	CASRATGGPINTGELFF
TRBV12-5	TRBD1	few	TRBJ1-1	TGTGCTAGTGGTGCAGCACTGACAGGGTACACTGAAGCTTTCTTT	CASGAALTGYTEAFF
TRBV6-4	TRBD1	-	TRBJ2-2	TGTGCCAGCAGTGAAGGGACAGCGAACACCGGGGAGCTGTTTTTT	CASSEGTANTGELFF
TRBV4-3	-	-	TRBJ2-5	TGCGCCAGCAGCCAAGGGTGGCAGGGTCAGACCCAGTACTTC	CASSQGWQGQTQYF
TRBV14	-	-	TRBJ1-1	TGTGCCAGCAGCCAACAAAAGACTTCGACAGGAAACACTGAAGCTTTCTTT	CASSQQKTSTGNTEAFF
TRBV9	-	-	TRBJ2-4	TGTGCCAGCAGCCCTGATTCACGGCGGCAGAAAAACATTCAGTACTTC	CASSPDSRRQKNIQYF
TRBV27	TRBD2	-	TRBJ2-7	TGTGCCAGCAGTTACTCCGCGGGAGGGACCTACGAGCAGTACTTC	CASSYSAGGTYEQYF
TRBV4-1	TRBD2	-	TRBJ2-1	TGCGCCAGCAGTCCAGGACTAGCGGACTACAATGAGCAGTTCTTC	CASSPGLADYNEQFF
TRBV18	TRBD2	-	TRBJ2-1	TGTGCCAGCTCACCAACTAGCGGGGGGCGGAATGAGCAGTTCTTC	CASSPTSGGRNEQFF
TRBV7-9	-	-	TRBJ1-3	TGTGCCAGCAGCTCGAACACCATATATTTT	CASSSNTIYF
TRBV30	TRBD1	-	TRBJ2-7	TGTGCCTGGATCCCCGGGACAGCCACCTACGAGCAGTACTTC	CAWIPGTATYEQYF
TRBV6-6	TRBD1	-	TRBJ1-1	TGTGCCAGTAAGGGACAGGAGAACACTGAAGCTTTCTTT	CASKGQENTEAFF
TRBV14	-	-	TRBJ1-3	TGTGCCAGCAGCCAAGTTTGGGGAGGTGGAAACACCATATATTTT	CASSQVWGGGNTIYF
TRBV2	TRBD1	few	TRBJ1-6	TGTGCCAGCAGTGAGGGACAGAATAATAATTCACCCCTCCACTTT	CASSEGQNNNSPLHF
TRBV7-8	-	-	TRBJ2-1	TGTGCCAGCAGCTTATTATCGACCGGGGGATCGAAAGAGCAGTTCTTC	CASSLLSTGGSKEQFF
TRBV19	-	-	TRBJ2-2	TGTGCCAGTAGTAATTTAGCGAACACCGGGGAGCTGTTTTTT	CASSNLANTGELFF
TRBV9	TRBD2	-	TRBJ2-5	TGTGCCAGCAGCGTATCCAGCGGGGGGGCCGGTAAGACCCAGTACTTC	CASSVSSGGAGKTQYF
TRBV27	-	-	TRBJ1-6	TGTGCCAGCAAGGTGGCAGGCCCTGGCCCCCTCCACTTT	CASKVAGPGPLHF
TRBV2	TRBD1	once	TRBJ2-2	TGTGCCAGCAGGCGGCGGACAGGGGGCTCGAGCACCGGGGAGCTGTTTTTT	CASRRRTGGSSTGELFF
TRBV9	TRBD1	-	TRBJ1-1	TGTGCCAGCAGCGTATCTGCGACAGGGCCGGTTAACACTGAAGCTTTCTTT	CASSVSATGPVNTEAFF